This is a list of T cell receptor beta chains from one sample in a study of CD8 T cells in ankylosing spondylitis. MiXCR, run by TCRdb on the 5' RACE reads, gives a single entry per CDR3 protein. The table lists approximately 290,000 distinct CDR3 sequences, around 21% of them singletons. Input material: blood, either unsorted or a sorted T cell fraction (not recorded which). The receptors come from a female donor with ankylosing spondylitis or in good health (not recorded which). Both conserved end residues are part of each CDR3. The D gene is left open where the match is weak. Clone size appears in some rows only: once, few, many, or a class for an expanded clone.

abundance	v_gene	j_gene	d_gene	CDR3aa	CDR3nt
few	TRBV5-1	TRBJ2-1	.	CASSFRRPEGNEQFF	TGCGCCAGCAGCTTTCGCCGTCCTGAGGGAAATGAGCAGTTCTTC
.	TRBV5-1	TRBJ1-2	.	CASSLEQGNYGYTF	TGCGCCAGCAGCCTGGAACAGGGTAACTATGGCTACACCTTC
.	TRBV6-1	TRBJ2-3	.	CATSSPRGDTQYF	TGTGCCACCTCCTCCCCCCGGGGGGATACGCAGTATTTT
.	TRBV3-1	TRBJ2-3	TRBD2	CASRLASGRPTDTQYF	TGTGCCAGCAGGCTTGCTAGCGGGAGACCCACAGATACGCAGTATTTT
few	TRBV15	TRBJ1-6	TRBD1	CATSRSLVRGQGASYNSPLHF	TGTGCCACCAGCAGATCCCTTGTACGGGGACAGGGGGCTTCCTATAATTCACCCCTCCACTTT
few	TRBV10-3	TRBJ2-3	.	CAISGGLLQADTQYF	TGTGCCATCAGTGGGGGCCTTCTGCAGGCAGATACGCAGTATTTT
.	TRBV6-5	TRBJ1-4	TRBD1	CASSHRDRGEKLFF	TGTGCCAGCAGTCACCGGGACAGGGGAGAAAAACTGTTTTTT
few	TRBV12-3/TRBV12-4	TRBJ2-7	TRBD2	CASSISGRSSYEQYF	TGTGCCAGCAGTATAAGCGGGAGGTCGTCCTACGAGCAGTACTTC
.	TRBV6-4	TRBJ2-6	.	CASSDPGRPSSGANVLTF	TGTGCCAGCAGTGACCCGGGACGGCCAAGCTCTGGGGCCAACGTCCTGACTTTC
few	TRBV12-3/TRBV12-4	TRBJ2-7	TRBD1	CASSLVVGTGGRYEQYF	TGTGCCAGCAGTTTAGTGGTAGGGACAGGGGGAAGATACGAGCAGTACTTC
.	TRBV27	TRBJ1-6	.	CASRLGGHNSPLHF	TGTGCCAGCAGGTTGGGGGGGCATAATTCACCCCTCCACTTT
few	TRBV20-1	TRBJ2-7	TRBD1	CSARSPGGQETRKRYEQYF	TGCAGTGCTAGATCTCCCGGGGGACAGGAAACAAGAAAACGCTACGAGCAGTACTTC
few	TRBV4-3	TRBJ2-5	.	CASSLGGTLKETQYF	TGCGCCAGCAGCCTCGGGGGGACACTTAAAGAGACCCAGTACTTC
.	TRBV4-3	TRBJ1-1	TRBD1	CASSGATGVTEAFF	TGCGCCAGCAGCGGAGCGACAGGGGTCACTGAAGCTTTCTTT
few	TRBV7-2	TRBJ2-7	TRBD2	CASSLEAGGVREQYF	TGTGCCAGCAGCTTAGAGGCGGGAGGAGTCCGCGAGCAGTACTTC
few	TRBV28	TRBJ1-3	.	CASGLRGSGNTIYF	TGTGCCAGCGGTTTGAGGGGCTCTGGAAACACCATATATTTT
many	TRBV27	TRBJ2-3	TRBD1	CASSSQTGYTDTQYF	TGTGCCAGCAGTTCTCAGACAGGGTACACAGATACGCAGTATTTT
many	TRBV3-1	TRBJ2-2	.	CASSQGGGELFF	TGTGCCAGCAGCCAAGGTGGCGGGGAGCTGTTTTTT
.	TRBV3-1	TRBJ2-1	.	CASSLLSPLGTNEQFF	TGTGCCAGCAGCCTTCTCTCCCCACTAGGAACCAATGAGCAGTTCTTC
.	TRBV20-1	TRBJ1-2	TRBD1	CSAHSTGGYIYGYTF	TGCAGTGCTCACTCGACAGGGGGCTATATTTATGGCTACACCTTC
many	TRBV29-1	TRBJ2-5	.	CSVQTSVWGTQETQYF	TGCAGCGTACAGACCTCCGTCTGGGGGACACAAGAGACCCAGTACTTC
.	TRBV12-3/TRBV12-4	TRBJ1-2	.	CASSLGSPAIGGYTF	TGTGCCAGCAGTTTAGGGTCTCCGGCCATCGGAGGCTACACCTTC
few	TRBV29-1	TRBJ1-1	.	CSVGGGAEAFF	TGCAGCGTTGGTGGGGGTGCTGAAGCTTTCTTT
many	TRBV5-1	TRBJ2-5	.	CASSLVQGAETQYF	TGCGCCAGCAGCTTGGTTCAAGGTGCAGAGACCCAGTACTTC
few	TRBV20-1	TRBJ2-3	.	CSASRGGRTDTQYF	TGCAGTGCTAGCCGCGGCGGGCGCACAGATACGCAGTATTTT
.	TRBV6-2/TRBV6-3	TRBJ2-3	TRBD1	CASSYPRTGGTDTQYF	TGTGCCAGCAGTTACCCTCGGACAGGGGGCACAGATACGCAGTATTTT
.	TRBV7-2	TRBJ2-7	TRBD2	CASSLSAGEAYEQYF	TGTGCCAGCAGCTTATCGGCGGGAGAGGCCTACGAGCAGTACTTC
.	TRBV6-1	TRBJ2-7	TRBD1	CASTPGQGAYEQYF	TGTGCCAGTACGCCGGGACAGGGGGCCTACGAGCAGTACTTC
many	TRBV7-9	TRBJ2-1	.	CASSLVGDEQFF	TGTGCCAGCAGCTTAGTTGGTGATGAGCAGTTCTTC
few	TRBV5-6	TRBJ2-1	TRBD2	CASSLTGKRDRTSGRYNEQFF	TGTGCCAGCAGCTTGACGGGGAAAAGGGACCGGACTAGCGGGAGGTACAATGAGCAGTTCTTC
.	TRBV6-5	TRBJ2-3	.	CASSYFSAHGTQYF	TGTGCCAGCAGTTACTTCTCGGCCCATGGTACGCAGTATTTT
.	TRBV7-3	TRBJ2-7	.	CASSLTGAAPLYEQYF	TGTGCCAGCAGCTTAACGGGGGCAGCACCTCTCTACGAGCAGTACTTC
few	TRBV20-1	TRBJ2-7	.	CSARPTAVPKQYF	TGCAGTGCTAGACCCACGGCGGTACCCAAGCAGTACTTC
.	TRBV27	TRBJ1-5	.	CASSLGPNGNQPQHF	TGTGCCAGCAGTTTAGGCCCTAACGGCAATCAGCCCCAGCATTTT
many	TRBV5-1	TRBJ2-3	.	CASSLGGRVSPDTQYF	TGCGCCAGCAGCCTCGGAGGCCGGGTTAGCCCAGATACGCAGTATTTT
.	TRBV7-2	TRBJ1-2	TRBD1	CASSHRTGKPYGYTF	TGTGCCAGCAGTCACCGGACAGGGAAGCCCTATGGCTACACCTTC
few	TRBV5-1	TRBJ2-7	TRBD1	CASSLWNSGTGGEQYF	TGCGCCAGCAGCTTGTGGAACTCCGGGACAGGAGGCGAGCAGTACTTC